A single TCR beta chain is shown here with its context. It lacks a known antigen. A far larger clone is one base from this, pointing to a likely read error. Other nucleotide sequences from this sample produce the same CDR3. Healthy HIV-negative adults with no recently reported acute infections or vaccinations were included as donors. Every donor was a Caucasian adult residing in Nashville, Tennessee, USA. For unsorted samples, 100 million or so PBMCs were counted, and genomic DNA was extracted using the QIAamp DNA Blood Mini kit. Blood was collected by leukapheresis, and PBMCs were isolated by Ficoll-Histopaque density gradient centrifugation and then cryopreserved in liquid nitrogen vapor phase. Measured from the cysteine to the phenylalanine, the CDR3 is 13 residues long. CDR3 DNA is the only sequence kept; it has 39 bases, read in frame from the first base. Relative to germline, V is missing 1 base and J is missing 5 bases, with 4 bases of the junction outside any gene match. CDR1 and CDR2, looked up from the germline V gene (reference sequence), are GTSNPN and SVGIG.

The sample comes from a study of shared clonotypes between healthy human individuals (dated by TCRdb to the early 2020s). Broadly, across the study: A couple of women and a few men aged 18 to 49 years were included in the cohort. To estimate repertoire size and how much clonotypes are shared between individuals, the study performed deep sequencing of blood TCR repertoires from a few healthy adults. To increase sequencing depth and limit assay-specific biases, different laboratories used diverse techniques to prepare libraries and sequence TCR repertoires. Per donor, leukapheresis produced somewhere between about 0.9 and 9.5 billion PBMCs.

Study-wide findings and limitations: Based on pairwise subsampling, the degree of clonotype sharing among donors was expected to be affected by sequencing depth. Sampling was limited to blood, and TCR repertoires in tissue likely differ from TCR repertoires in blood. The small number of donors limited the genetic and exposure-history diversity represented.

Using the deep immunoSEQ assay, multiplex PCR amplified TCR CDR3 regions from genomic DNA. Extracted genomic DNA from each cell subset was distributed evenly across all wells of several immunoSEQ 96-well plates, and each plate was treated as a replicate. For unsorted PBMC, roughly 270 ng genomic DNA, equal to 25,000 to 35,000 T cell genomes, was loaded into each replicate PCR. Ten immunoSEQ deep assay plates were used to sequence the unsorted PBMC genomic DNA. The purified libraries were quantified using a Qubit 3.0 fluorometer, sized with a Bioanalyzer 2100, and then quantified again using the KAPA Library Quantification kit. Every immunoSEQ 96-well plate was sequenced on a separate single-read 150-cycle Illumina NextSeq 550 flow cell. The source study handled its data this way. Because only junctional sequences without quality scores were contained in the immunoSEQ output, filtering matching that applied to full-length reads could not be performed. Sequences were annotated with PyIR, a Python wrapper for IgBLAST v1.9, and V/J genes and CDR3 were assigned using IMGT germline references. Any read was removed if the V/J assignment was weak (E-value above 1e-6), the CDR3 was missing, or the read contained stop codons, out-of-frame junctions, or ambiguous translated residues. V3J clonotypes were defined as sequences sharing an identical inferred V gene, J gene, and CDR3 amino acid sequence. To compute the percentage overlap between repertoires, the number of shared unique clonotypes was divided by the size of the smaller repertoire. Three approaches were used to assess repertoire richness: RTK rarefaction, the Chao1 estimator, and Recon v2.1 estimates of unobserved clonotypes. TCRdb mirrors the immuneACCESS table, restricted to in-frame sequences. Some clones are absent from its copies; in checked studies, under half trace to an unresolved V gene, and the reason for the others is unknown. That table is the source of V, J and clone size, and D and trimming were worked out from the DNA. Within this sample are about 460,000 clones, with 70% to 80% of them counted one time only. The biggest ten clones account for around 12% of the sample.

This receptor was identified in a woman aged 35 to 49 in good health. Some clones in this sample may be carry-over from other donors' samples. The sample comprised PBMCs. The chain uses TRBV30 and TRBJ2-5, with 7 central nucleotides matching TRBD2. The DNA sequence reads TGTGCCTGGAGTGCTCCAGCGGGGGAGACCCAGTACTTC. Its protein product is CAWSAPAGETQYF.